This T cell receptor (beta chain) was profiled in a study of technical replicates of blood from several donors. The germline V gene has CDR1 SGHRS and CDR2 YFSETQ. The V end lost 2 bases, the J end lost 3 bases, and 12 bases lay between the germline ends. The CDR3 is 14 amino acids. Clones were read by immunoSEQ multiplex PCR, and TCRdb kept only the in-frame ones, dropping some. The sample shows some 80,000 clones, more than 90% of them seen only once. The sample comprised T cells isolated from PBMCs. The J gene is TRBJ2-7, the V gene TRBV5-1, with no clear D. The TCR sequence derives from a human donor in good health. CDR3 residues: CASSLSVSYYEQYF. The CDR3 DNA sequence: TGCGCCAGCAGCTTATCTGTCAGTTACTACGAGCAGTACTTC.